The 31 T cell receptor beta chains in this list originate from one sample, sequenced in a study of technical replicates of blood from a handful of donors. The data were produced by immunoSEQ multiplex PCR, yet TCRdb's version contains in-frame clones alone and is incomplete. Of over 70,000 clones detected, roughly 94% appear once; the ten largest clones hold under 0.4%. Sequencing used T cells isolated from PBMCs. The receptors come from a human donor in good health.

The V gene is TRBV18, the J gene TRBJ2-1; D is ambiguous. The CDR3 totals 16 residues. V lost 0 bases and J 4 bases, leaving 13 bases between the germline ends. CDR1 KGHSH and CDR2 LQKENI come from the germline V gene. CDR3 residues: CASSPPLSPQYNEQFF. In DNA, the CDR3 is TGTGCCAGCTCACCACCGCTGAGCCCCCAATACAATGAGCAGTTCTTC.

Comment on this clone: This sample also contains other DNA sequences that code for the same CDR3. V and J are TRBV6-5 and TRBJ1-1; D not resolved. With 2 bases removed from V and 1 base from J, the gap between germline ends came to 5 bases. This CDR3 has 13 amino acids. CDR1 MNHEY and CDR2 SVGAGI come from the germline V gene. The CDR3, as DNA: TGTGCCAGCAGTTACAGCCGGAACACTGAAGCTTTCTTT. Protein product: CASSYSRNTEAFF.

The V and J genes are TRBV5-1 and TRBJ2-2, with D possibly being TRBD1 (6 bases). Trimming left V 4 bases short and J 5 bases short, with 9 bases between. The CDR3 length is 13 residues. Germline V gene sequence: CDR1 SGHRS, CDR2 YFSETQ. Written as DNA, the CDR3 is TGCGCCAGCAGCCCCAGGGGAACCGGGGAGCTGTTTTTT. Its translation is CASSPRGTGELFF.

The CDR3 nucleotides are TGTGCCAGCAGCCTCGGGACACCACCTGGGGAGCTGTTTTTT. It encodes CASSLGTPPGELFF. The chain links TRBV28 to TRBJ2-2, with D tentatively TRBD1 (6 bases). Trimming removed 6 bases from V and 8 bases from J, with 16 bases in between. Germline CDR1 and CDR2: MDHEN and SYDVKM. This CDR3 is 14 amino acids long.

The chain employs TRBV7-9 and TRBJ2-7, with D possibly matching TRBD1 (5 bases). There are 17 residues in the CDR3. The germline gives CDR1 SEHNR, CDR2 FQNEAQ (reference sequence). V shed 1 base and J shed 7 bases, with 23 bases lying between them. The CDR3 loop reads CASSLGRSGYPTEEQYF. In DNA form, the CDR3 reads TGTGCCAGCAGCTTAGGCCGGTCAGGGTACCCCACAGAAGAGCAGTACTTC.

The CDR3 DNA is TGTGCCAGCACCCAATTCCCGGGACAGCTCTATGGCTACACCTTC. Its translation: CASTQFPGQLYGYTF. The chain joins TRBV7-6 to TRBJ1-2, with 7 positions matching TRBD1. Trimming cost V 7 bases and J 4 bases; bases outside gene matches: 12. The length of the CDR3 is 15 residues. Germline CDR1 reads SGHVS; CDR2 reads FNYEAQ.

The V gene is TRBV19, the J gene TRBJ1-1; tentatively, D is TRBD1 (5 bases). Trimming removed 5 bases at V and 4 bases at J, with 14 bases between. CDR1 and CDR2 (germline): LNHDA, SQIVND (reference sequence). This CDR3 has 14 residues. Here the CDR3 reads CASSGGGLGTEAFF. The CDR3, as DNA: TGTGCCAGTAGTGGGGGGGGGTTGGGCACTGAAGCTTTCTTT.

The chain recombines TRBV11-3 with TRBJ1-1; possible D gene TRBD1, 6 bases. This CDR3 has 14 residues. CDR1 and CDR2 from the germline V gene are SGHNT and YENEEA. V lost 6 bases, J lost 2 bases, and 13 bases lay in between. CDR3 DNA: TGTGCCAGCAGTCTTTCCAGGGGAAACACTGAAGCTTTCTTT. Translation: CASSLSRGNTEAFF.

This clone appeared once. This chain joins TRBV5-8 and TRBJ2-1, with D possibly TRBD1 on 6 matching bases. The germline V and J ends were trimmed by 5 bases and 8 bases, with 11 bases remaining between them. Per the germline V gene, CDR1 is SGHTS and CDR2 is YDEGEE. This CDR3 spans 12 amino acids. CDR3 amino acids: CASRPQGYEQFF. CDR3 in DNA: TGTGCCAGCAGACCACAGGGCTATGAGCAGTTCTTC.

The J gene is TRBJ2-1, the V gene TRBV10-3; TRBD1 might be the D (5 bases). Trimming removed 6 bases from V and 4 bases from J, with 10 bases in between. CDR1 and CDR2 (germline): ENHRY, SYGVKD. The CDR3 has 13 amino acids. The CDR3 loop is CAIRQADYNEQFF. In DNA form, the CDR3 reads TGTGCCATCAGACAGGCGGATTACAATGAGCAGTTCTTC.

J is TRBJ2-6 and V is TRBV4-1; D gene ambiguous. Germline V gene lookup returns CDR1 MGHRA and CDR2 YSYEKL. Trimming pared 0 bases from V and 4 bases from J, leaving 7 bases between. CDR3 size: 15 residues. CDR3 sequence: CASSQDFPGANVLTF. CDR3 nucleotides: TGCGCCAGCAGCCAAGACTTCCCCGGGGCCAACGTCCTGACTTTC.

The chain carries TRBV4-1 and TRBJ2-7; D perhaps matches TRBD2 (5 bases). This CDR3 is built from 13 residues. The germline CDR1 and CDR2 sequences are MGHRA and YSYEKL. V was cut by 4 bases and J by 3 bases, with 10 bases left in between. The DNA for the CDR3 is TGCGCCAGCAGCCCGAGCGGTGGCTACGAGCAGTACTTC. Amino acids: CASSPSGGYEQYF.

The chain combines TRBV6-6 with TRBJ2-7, with 9 bases that match TRBD1. Germline V CDR1 and CDR2: MNHNY, SVGAGI (reference sequence). V lost 8 bases to trimming and J lost 3 bases; unmatched junction nucleotides: 5. The CDR3 extends over 13 amino acids. The CDR3 bases are TGTGCCAGCTGGGACAGGGTTTTCTACGAGCAGTACTTC. It yields the protein CASWDRVFYEQYF.

The chain combines TRBV5-1 with TRBJ1-1; perhaps TRBD1 as D (5 bases). The CDR3 sequence is 14 residues long. The V and J ends lost 2 bases and 6 bases respectively, with 14 bases between them. Germline lookup yields CDR1 SGHRS and CDR2 YFSETQ. This chain's CDR3 is CASSFQEGRSEAFF. The DNA of the CDR3 is TGCGCCAGCAGCTTTCAAGAGGGGAGGTCTGAAGCTTTCTTT.

The gene calls are TRBV5-1 and TRBJ2-7; TRBD2 matches 7 bases. The CDR3 covers 14 residues. CDR1 SGHRS and CDR2 YFSETQ come from the germline V gene. After removal of 0 bases from V and 3 bases from J, the junction contained 3 bases not matched to a gene. The CDR3 DNA is TGCGCCAGCAGCTTGGAACGGGAGGTCTACGAGCAGTACTTC. It translates to CASSLEREVYEQYF.

The rearrangement links TRBV6-1 to TRBJ2-7; 11 nucleotides align to TRBD2. CDR1 and CDR2 (germline): MNHNS, SASEGT. This CDR3 is 15 amino acids long. Unmatched junction bases numbered 13, after V lost 7 bases and J lost 8 bases. CDR3 region: CASTLPAASGRKQYF. The CDR3 region has the DNA TGTGCCAGCACCCTCCCTGCGGCTAGCGGGAGGAAGCAGTACTTC.

The chain recombines TRBV18 with TRBJ1-2; the match to TRBD1 covers 9 bases. Germline CDR1 KGHSH, CDR2 LQKENI. The CDR3 has 13 amino acids. Trimming removed 6 bases from V and 4 bases from J; junction bases left unmatched: 3. DNA of the CDR3: TGTGCCAGCTCTGGGACAGGGACCTATGGCTACACCTTC. Translated, it gives CASSGTGTYGYTF.

This chain connects TRBV5-6 to TRBJ2-7, with 7 bases that match TRBD2. Germline-derived CDR1 and CDR2 are SGHDT and YYEEEE. CDR3 length: 14 amino acids. With V trimmed by 1 base and J by 1 base, 2 bases remained unmatched. CDR3 in DNA: TGTGCCAGCAGCTTGAGGACTAGGTCCTACGAGCAGTACTTC. Its translation: CASSLRTRSYEQYF. Full variable domain (missing parts from reference TRBV5-6 and TRBJ2-7): DAGVTQSPTHLIKTRGQQVTLRCSPKSGHDTVSWYQQALGQGPQFIFQYYEEEERQRGNFPDRFSGHQFPNYSSELNVNALLLGDSALYLCASSLRTRSYEQYFGPGTRLTVT.

V and J are TRBV29-1 and TRBJ1-2; 10 bases are shared with TRBD1. From germline, CDR1 is SQVTM and CDR2 ANQGSEA. The CDR3 loop spans 12 amino acids. Trimming took 7 bases from V and 5 from J; bases not matched to a gene: 4. The CDR3 region has the DNA TGCAGCGGAGGGGACAGGGGATATGGCTACACCTTC. Translating gives CSGGDRGYGYTF.

The chain is built from TRBV6-5 and TRBJ1-5; 10 bases fit TRBD1. There are 14 residues in the CDR3. Germline assignment: CDR1 MNHEY and CDR2 SVGAGI. J gave up 6 bases and V 5 bases, and 4 bases lay outside the gene matches. CDR3 bases: TGTGCCAGCAGTAGGGACAGGGGAAGTCAGCCCCAGCATTTT. Its protein product is CASSRDRGSQPQHF.

This chain joins TRBV11-3 and TRBJ2-7; TRBD2 aligns across 7 bases. The ends lost 10 bases at V and 1 base at J; junction bases unmatched: 7. CDR3 length: 13 residues. CDR1 is SGHNT and CDR2 is YENEEA in the germline V gene. CDR3 region: CATMSGTSYEQYF. In DNA form, the CDR3 reads TGTGCCACCATGAGCGGGACGTCCTACGAGCAGTACTTC.

The CDR3, as DNA: TGTGCCAGCAGCCTGATACTAGCGGGAGTTCCCGGGGAGCTGTTTTTT. Its protein product is CASSLILAGVPGELFF. The gene calls are TRBV11-2 and TRBJ2-2, with 11 bases identical to TRBD2. There are 16 residues in the CDR3. The V segment lost 5 bases and the J segment 6 bases; nucleotides outside the gene matches: 8. CDR1 is SGHAT and CDR2 is FQNNGV in the germline V gene.

The V gene is TRBV28, the J gene TRBJ2-2; tentative D call: TRBD2 (6 bases). Germline CDR1 MDHEN, CDR2 SYDVKM. The CDR3 covers 14 residues. Between the trimmed V and J ends, which lost 1 base and 6 bases, there was a span of 9 bases. CDR3 region: CASSLLRDSGELFF. Here the CDR3 DNA reads TGTGCCAGCAGTTTATTAAGGGACTCCGGGGAGCTGTTTTTT.

The CDR3 protein is CVISAGNTGELFF. Written as DNA, the CDR3 is TGTGTTATATCGGCAGGGAACACCGGGGAGCTGTTTTTT. This chain links TRBV7-9 with TRBJ2-2; no reliable D call. CDR3 size: 13 residues. Germline assignment: CDR1 SEHNR and CDR2 FQNEAQ (reference sequence).

A note on this clone: The junction does not match germline at one end; this may be a read error. J is TRBJ2-1 and V is TRBV11-2; 7 bases match TRBD1. The CDR3 sequence is 13 residues long. The germline gives CDR1 SGHAT, CDR2 FQNNGV. The CDR3 DNA reads TGTGCCAGCAGCTTAGCTGCCATACAGGGGATGGTCTTC. This encodes CASSLAAIQGMVF. Full variable domain (remainder filled in from reference TRBV11-2 and TRBJ2-1): EAGVAQSPRYKIIEKRQSVAFWCNPISGHATLYWYQQILGQGPKLLIQFQNNGVVDDSQLPKDRFSAERLKGVDSTLKIQPAKLEDSAVYLCASSLAAIQGMVFGPGTRLTVL.

The chain couples TRBV19 to TRBJ2-1, with 13 bases that match TRBD2. The length of the CDR3 is 17 residues. Germline CDR1 and CDR2: LNHDA and SQIVND (reference sequence). J was trimmed by 2 bases and V by 5 bases; bases with no gene match: 6. The CDR3 bases are TGTGCCAGTAGTCCCGGGACTAGCGGGGCTACCTACAATGAGCAGTTCTTC. Translating it yields CASSPGTSGATYNEQFF.

V gene TRBV19 combines with J gene TRBJ1-4; D unresolved. The CDR3 is 11 residues long. Deletions cut 5 bases from V and 14 bases from J, with 12 bases between. Germline V gives CDR1 LNHDA, CDR2 SQIVND (reference sequence). The CDR3: CASSAHRGLFF. Written as DNA, the CDR3 is TGTGCCAGTAGTGCGCACAGAGGGCTGTTTTTT.

This clone occurred a few times. V gene TRBV20-1 combines with J gene TRBJ2-5, with 7 bases aligning to TRBD1. Germline V CDR1 and CDR2: DFQATT, SNEGSKA (reference sequence). The CDR3 runs to 11 residues. Trimming at V came to 5 bases and at J to 4 bases, leaving 1 base not matched to a gene. DNA for the CDR3: TGCAGTGCTGGGACAGCAGAGACCCAGTACTTC. Protein: CSAGTAETQYF.

The chain couples TRBV29-1 to TRBJ2-5, with D possibly matching TRBD2 (6 bases). Germline CDR1 reads SQVTM; CDR2 reads ANQGSEA. Trimming cost V 4 bases and J 3 bases, with 6 bases left between them. The CDR3 length is 11 residues. In nucleotides, the CDR3 is TGCAGCGTTGGGAGGGAAGAGACCCAGTACTTC. Its protein product is CSVGREETQYF.

The chain links TRBV29-1 to TRBJ1-2; 7 nucleotides agree with TRBD1. Germline CDR1 is SQVTM and CDR2 is ANQGSEA. The J segment lost 6 bases and the V segment lost 0 bases, leaving 4 bases of the junction unmatched. The CDR3 totals 13 residues. CDR3 sequence: CSVEETGFNGYTF. The CDR3 DNA reads as TGCAGCGTTGAAGAGACAGGGTTTAATGGCTACACCTTC.

V gene TRBV7-8 combines with J gene TRBJ1-1; D unresolved. Trimming removed 3 bases at V and 1 base at J, with 3 bases between. Germline V gene sequence: CDR1 SGHVS, CDR2 FQNEAQ. There are 12 residues in the CDR3. DNA for the CDR3: TGTGCCAGCAGCTTTAAGAACACTGAAGCTTTCTTT. Amino acid sequence: CASSFKNTEAFF. Drawing the rest from reference TRBV7-8 and TRBJ1-1, the complete variable domain is GAGVSQSPRYKVAKRGQDVALRCDPISGHVSLFWYQQALGQGPEFLTYFQNEAQLDKSGLPSDRFFAERPEGSVSTLKIQRTQQEDSAVYLCASSFKNTEAFFGQGTRLTVV.